The next 12 T cell receptor beta chains were all read from a single sample in a study of glioma-infiltrating T cells after dendritic cell vaccination. Method: immunoSEQ multiplex PCR; TCRdb's copy keeps in-frame clones and lacks some. This table holds more than 85,000 clones, 70% to 90% found once. The starting material was blood, obtained before dendritic cell vaccination. The receptor source for this set is a human donor with glioblastoma.

The rearrangement joins TRBV7-3 to TRBJ2-7, with D perhaps matching TRBD2 (6 bases). Germline V lookup: CDR1 SGHTA, CDR2 FQGTGA. The V and J ends lost 5 bases and 4 bases respectively, with 18 bases between them. This CDR3 has 15 residues. DNA of the CDR3: TGTGCCAGCAGCCCCCGTAGCGGAAGTGGGTACGAGCAGTACTTC. Protein product: CASSPRSGSGYEQYF.

V and J are TRBV9 and TRBJ2-4; TRBD1 aligns across 9 bases. The CDR3 extends over 17 amino acids. Germline loops: CDR1 SGDLS, CDR2 YYNGEE. After removal of 0 bases from V and 10 bases from J, the junction contained 14 bases not matched to a gene. CDR3 amino acids: CASSVAGEATGGIIQYF. The CDR3 DNA follows: TGTGCCAGCAGCGTAGCGGGGGAAGCGACAGGGGGGATTATTCAGTACTTC.

This clone was observed once. The V call is TRBV6-5, the J call TRBJ1-1, with TRBD1 identical over 9 bases. Germline loops: CDR1 MNHEY, CDR2 SVGAGI. With V trimmed by 5 bases and J by 4 bases, 5 bases remained unmatched. CDR3 length: 14 residues. CDR3 region: CASSTTGGRTEAFF. The CDR3 region has the DNA TGTGCCAGCAGTACCACAGGGGGCCGCACTGAAGCTTTCTTT.

V usage is TRBV6-1 and J usage is TRBJ2-7; D is uncertain. The CDR3 has 12 residues. Germline CDR1 reads MNHNS; CDR2 reads SASEGT. V lost 6 bases and J lost 2, with 8 bases in between. The CDR3 nucleotides are TGTGCCAGCAGCCGAGCTACCTACGAGCAGTACTTC. Protein product: CASSRATYEQYF.

The J gene is TRBJ2-2, the V gene TRBV7-9; 9 nucleotides align to TRBD1. CDR1 and CDR2 (germline): SEHNR, FQNEAQ (reference sequence). This CDR3 is built from 17 residues. Trimming removed 4 bases from V and 3 bases from J; junction bases left unmatched: 9. CDR3 region: CASSSTGTGLDTGELFF. The CDR3 nucleotides are TGTGCCAGCAGCTCCACAGGGACAGGGTTAGACACCGGGGAGCTGTTTTTT.

The chain carries TRBV25-1 and TRBJ1-1, with D unclear. There are 13 residues in the CDR3. V lost 1 base and J lost 3, with 6 bases in between. Germline V CDR1 and CDR2: MGHDK, SYGVNS. The CDR3 here is CASSELAYTEAFF. In nucleotides, the CDR3 is TGTGCCAGCAGTGAATTGGCCTACACTGAAGCTTTCTTT.

CDR3 DNA: TGTGCCAGCAGATTTGGACAGCCAACTAATGAAAAACTGTTTTTT. Its protein is CASRFGQPTNEKLFF. The chain combines TRBV6-1 with TRBJ1-4; D might be TRBD1 (6 bases). The CDR3 loop spans 15 amino acids. The V end was cut by 6 bases, the J end by 0 bases, with 11 bases between. Per the germline V gene, CDR1 is MNHNS and CDR2 is SASEGT.

This sequence joins TRBV2 and TRBJ2-7; no firm D call. CDR1 SNHLY and CDR2 FYNNEI come from the germline V gene. This CDR3 is 12 amino acids long. V lost 2 bases and J 5 bases, leaving 7 bases between the germline ends. CDR3 loop: CASSEYFDEQYF. In DNA, the CDR3 is TGTGCCAGCAGTGAATACTTCGACGAGCAGTACTTC.

The rearrangement links TRBV5-1 to TRBJ1-5; D gene ambiguous. The CDR3 totals 16 residues. Germline CDR1 SGHRS, CDR2 YFSETQ. Deletions cut 4 bases from V and 5 bases from J, with 19 bases between. CDR3 in amino acids: CASSPEAGNVYQPQHF. CDR3 nucleotides: TGCGCCAGCAGCCCAGAAGCCGGGAACGTATATCAGCCCCAGCATTTT.

The rearrangement uses TRBV5-1 and TRBJ2-2; a possible D gene is TRBD2 (5 bases). The CDR3 totals 14 residues. V was clipped by 6 bases and J by 4 bases, with 13 bases between them. Germline values: CDR1 SGHRS, CDR2 YFSETQ. The CDR3 loop reads CASKRGLVTGELFF. CDR3 sequence (DNA): TGCGCCAGCAAACGAGGACTGGTCACCGGGGAGCTGTTTTTT.

This chain links TRBV6-1 with TRBJ2-1; 9 bases line up with TRBD2. Per the germline V gene, CDR1 is MNHNS and CDR2 is SASEGT. V was clipped by 6 bases and J by 4 bases; unmatched bases: 4. This CDR3 region has 14 residues. The CDR3: CASSRTSEYNEQFF. In DNA, the CDR3 is TGTGCCAGCAGCCGGACTAGCGAATACAATGAGCAGTTCTTC.

The chain is built from TRBV25-1 and TRBJ1-1, with D possibly matching TRBD1 (5 bases). In germline, CDR1 is MGHDK, CDR2 SYGVNS. The V gene lost 7 bases and the J gene lost 5 bases, with 8 bases spanning the gap. CDR3 length: 11 residues. The CDR3 DNA sequence: TGTGCCAGCAAGGGGAGGACTGAAGCTTTCTTT. Protein sequence: CASKGRTEAFF.